The 18 T cell receptor beta chains below were found in one sample sequenced in a study of blood T cells in healthy people across ages. Together with a sample-barcoded 5' primer, a J-beta primer mix was included in a second PCR lasting about 6 to 12 cycles. TCRdb re-called the 5' RACE reads through MiXCR, storing one row per CDR3 protein. The table lists some 700,000 distinct CDR3 sequences, about a fifth of them singletons. Material for sequencing was blood. The receptors were sampled from a man between 65 and 79 years old in good health.

The genes are TRBV6-2 or TRBV6-3 and TRBJ1-2, with TRBD1 matching 7 bases. The ends lost 6 bases at V and 4 bases at J; junction bases unmatched: 14. The CDR3 length is 16 residues. Germline CDR1 MNHEY, CDR2 SVGEGT. The CDR3 spells CASSYSGTEYFYGYTF. The CDR3 DNA follows: TGTGCCAGCAGCTATTCCGGGACAGAGTACTTCTATGGCTACACCTTC.

This clonotype was counted ten times or more. CDR3 sequence: CSVEEQGIFTDTQYF. The CDR3 DNA follows: TGCAGCGTTGAGGAACAGGGGATCTTCACAGATACGCAGTATTTT. The chain combines TRBV29-1 with TRBJ2-3; 7 nucleotides align to TRBD1. CDR3 size: 15 residues. Germline assignment: CDR1 SQVTM and CDR2 ANQGSEA. V was clipped by 3 bases and J by 2 bases; unmatched bases: 8.

Comments on this clonotype: A read error is possible here, since a much larger clone lies one base away. The chain combines TRBV7-9 with TRBJ1-4, with 8 positions matching TRBD1. Germline V gene sequence: CDR1 SEHNR, CDR2 FQNEAQ (reference sequence). The CDR3 contains 16 residues. The chain's CDR3 is CANSSGQGTANEKLFF. In nucleotides, the CDR3 is TGTGCCAACAGCTCCGGACAGGGCACGGCTAATGAAAAACTGTTTTTT.

This clonotype was recorded at least ten times. The chain links TRBV25-1 to TRBJ2-4; TRBD1 is a possible D gene (6 bases). The CDR3 covers 12 residues. The V end was cut by 5 bases, the J end by 7 bases, with 9 bases between. Germline CDR1 and CDR2: MGHDK and SYGVNS. The CDR3 here is CASSQGSNIQYF. In DNA, the CDR3 is TGTGCCAGCAGTCAGGGGTCGAACATTCAGTACTTC.

This chain joins TRBV12-3 or TRBV12-4 and TRBJ2-3; D call uncertain. The CDR3 spans 14 residues. V lost 5 bases and J lost 6, with 15 bases in between. The CDR3 DNA follows: TGTGCCAGCAGTCACGGGCCGGGTCGGGATACGCAGTATTTT. Its protein is CASSHGPGRDTQYF.

This clonotype was counted ten times or more. The CDR3 region has the DNA TGTGCCAGCAGCCGATCCGCGGGGGGCTACAATGAGCAGTTCTTC. Its protein product is CASSRSAGGYNEQFF. The rearrangement uses TRBV12-3 or TRBV12-4 and TRBJ2-5; 8 nucleotides match TRBD2. The assigned J gene may be wrong: the sequence end matches TRBJ2-1 better. The CDR3 sequence is 15 residues long.

This clonotype was counted between two and nine times. This chain joins TRBV6-2 or TRBV6-3 and TRBJ2-5, with TRBD2 identical over 14 bases. The end of the DNA aligns better with TRBJ2-7, so the J call may be wrong. This CDR3 region has 14 residues. CDR1 is MNHEY, CDR2 SVGEGT, per germline. CDR3 loop: CASSGTSGGYEQYF. In DNA form, the CDR3 reads TGTGCCAGCAGCGGGACTAGCGGGGGCTACGAGCAGTACTTC.

This clonotype was seen repeatedly, ten times or more. This sequence joins TRBV4-3 and TRBJ2-1, with D tentatively TRBD2 (5 bases). This CDR3 contains 13 residues. Germline CDR1 LGHNA, CDR2 YSLEER. Trimming cost V 1 base and J 5 bases, with 6 bases left between them. The CDR3 here is CASSQGRDNEQFF. The CDR3 DNA sequence: TGCGCCAGCAGCCAAGGGCGGGACAATGAGCAGTTCTTC.

Here the CDR3 reads CSASGANQGNEKLFF. The CDR3 DNA reads as TGCAGTGCTAGCGGGGCCAACCAGGGGAACGAAAAACTGTTTTTT. The chain couples TRBV20-1 to TRBJ1-4; D perhaps matches TRBD1 (6 bases). The germline gives CDR1 DFQATT, CDR2 SNEGSKA (reference sequence). The CDR3 contains 15 residues. Trimming cost V 3 bases and J 8 bases, with 19 bases left between them.

The rearrangement joins TRBV15 to TRBJ1-2, with D hard to call. This CDR3 is built from 13 residues. CDR1 and CDR2 (germline): LNHNV, YYDKDF (reference sequence). V shed 3 bases and J shed 3 bases, with 8 bases lying between them. In nucleotides, the CDR3 is TGTGCCACCAGCAGGTCCTCCCACTATGGCTACACCTTC. It translates to CATSRSSHYGYTF.

A word on this clonotype: One junction end disagrees with the germline gene, perhaps due to a read error. The chain has TRBV20-1 and TRBJ1-2; 10 nucleotides align to TRBD1. Germline lookup yields CDR1 DFQATT and CDR2 SNEGSKA (reference sequence). The CDR3 spans 12 residues. The CDR3 region is CSAVTGGWGYAF. The CDR3 nucleotides are TGCAGTGCTGTGACAGGGGGCTGGGGCTACGCCTTC.

V gene TRBV25-1 combines with J gene TRBJ1-4; possible D gene TRBD1, 6 bases. V was clipped by 1 base and J by 5 bases, with 11 bases between them. The CDR3 contains 15 residues. Germline CDR1 reads MGHDK; CDR2 reads SYGVNS. CDR3 protein: CASSEWGGGNEKLFF. CDR3 nucleotide sequence: TGTGCCAGCAGTGAATGGGGAGGGGGGAATGAAAAACTGTTTTTT.

V is TRBV3-1 and J is TRBJ2-3; 7 positions match TRBD1. This CDR3 has 15 amino acids. Germline lookup yields CDR1 LGHDT and CDR2 YNNKEL (reference sequence). The junction had 8 bases not matched to a gene; V was cut back by 5 bases and J by 3 bases. CDR3 coding DNA: TGTGCCAGCAGCGGAACAGGGGTAGGGACAGATACGCAGTATTTT. Residues: CASSGTGVGTDTQYF.

Details on this clonotype: One end of the junction varies from germline; a read error may be responsible. The chain recombines TRBV7-9 with TRBJ1-2; D possibly corresponds to TRBD1 (5 bases). CDR1 is SEHNR, CDR2 FQNEAQ, per germline (reference sequence). CDR3 length equals 14 residues. The CDR3 DNA reads TGTGCCAGCAGTTTAGTAGATAGGGGCGGCGGCTACACCTTC. Translating gives CASSLVDRGGGYTF.

This rearrangement joins TRBV7-3 to TRBJ2-3; no definite D call. The CDR3 has 15 residues. The germline CDR1 and CDR2 sequences are SGHTA and FQGTGA. With 5 bases removed from V and 1 base from J, the gap between germline ends came to 13 bases. The CDR3 nucleotides read TGTGCCAGCAGCCTAAATGATTACCGCACAGATACGCAGTATTTT. It translates to CASSLNDYRTDTQYF.

The rearrangement joins TRBV5-1 to TRBJ1-4, with a tentative D call TRBD1 (6 bases). Per germline, CDR1 SGHRS and CDR2 YFSETQ. The CDR3 covers 16 residues. The ends were cut back, 5 bases at V and 3 bases at J, with 17 bases in the middle. The CDR3 reads CASRLYRVISNEKLFF. The DNA of the CDR3 is TGCGCCAGCAGGTTATACAGGGTGATTTCTAATGAAAAACTGTTTTTT.

This clonotype was detected many times. The chain joins TRBV5-1 to TRBJ2-3, with D possibly matching TRBD1 (6 bases). The CDR3 extends over 15 amino acids. Trimming shortened V by 0 bases and J by 3 bases, and 11 bases separated the two germline ends. The germline V gene encodes CDR1 SGHRS and CDR2 YFSETQ. CDR3 region: CASSLEGGVTDTQYF. CDR3 sequence (DNA): TGCGCCAGCAGCTTGGAAGGGGGAGTAACAGATACGCAGTATTTT.

This clonotype was picked up a small number of times. The chain combines TRBV20-1 with TRBJ2-3; D not certain. With 4 bases removed from V and 4 bases from J, the gap between germline ends came to 12 bases. Germline CDR1 reads DFQATT; CDR2 reads SNEGSKA (reference sequence). CDR3 size: 13 residues. CDR3 nucleotides: TGCAGTGCTAATCCCTCCTCCGCAGATACGCAGTATTTT. Protein: CSANPSSADTQYF.